The 23 T cell receptor beta chains in this list originate from one sample, sequenced in a study of PD-L1 blockade in urothelial cancer. Clones were sequenced by immunoSEQ multiplex PCR, and TCRdb holds only the in-frame ones, with some missing. The sample carries approximately 26,000 clones, 86% recorded once. Source: PBMCs, taken around atezolizumab (anti-PD-L1) treatment. Receptors were obtained from a man aged 60 to 75 with urothelial cancer.

The chain is built from TRBV5-1 and TRBJ1-1; D possibly corresponds to TRBD1 (6 bases). Looked up from germline, CDR1 is SGHRS and CDR2 is YFSETQ. This CDR3 has 15 amino acids. Trimming removed 1 base at V and 5 bases at J, with 15 bases between. Here the CDR3 reads CASSLFSGAGTEAFF. Written as DNA, the CDR3 is TGCGCCAGCAGCTTGTTTTCAGGGGCTGGGACTGAAGCTTTCTTT.

The CDR3 is CASSALAGAPTDTQYF. The CDR3 DNA reads as TGTGCCAGCAGTGCTTTAGCGGGAGCTCCCACAGATACGCAGTATTTT. The J gene is TRBJ2-3, the V gene TRBV2; 9 bases match TRBD2. Germline V gene lookup returns CDR1 SNHLY and CDR2 FYNNEI. The CDR3 runs 16 residues. Trimming cost V 4 bases and J 2 bases; bases outside gene matches: 7. Based on the CDR3 plus reference TRBV2 and TRBJ2-3, the full variable domain is EPEVTQTPSHQVTQMGQEVILRCVPISNHLYFYWYRQILGQKVEFLVSFYNNEISEKSEIFDDQFSVERPDGSNFTLKIRSTKLEDSAMYFCASSALAGAPTDTQYFGPGTRLTVL.

V gene TRBV7-3 combines with J gene TRBJ2-2; 7 nucleotides agree with TRBD1. Trimming removed 5 bases from V and 1 base from J; junction bases left unmatched: 4. Germline values: CDR1 SGHTA, CDR2 FQGTGA. The CDR3 consists of 15 residues. The CDR3 DNA reads as TGTGCCAGCAGCCGGGACAGAATGAACACCGGGGAGCTGTTTTTT. It codes for CASSRDRMNTGELFF. Looking up the rest from reference TRBV7-3 and TRBJ2-2 gives the full variable domain: GAGVSQTPSNKVTEKGKYVELRCDPISGHTALYWYRQSLGQGPEFLIYFQGTGAADDSGLPNDRFFAVRPEGSVSTLKIQRTERGDSAVYLCASSRDRMNTGELFFGEGSRLTVL.

Only one count was recorded for this clone. This sample includes further DNA sequences coding for the same CDR3. V is TRBV5-1 and J is TRBJ2-7; no clear D gene. V gave up 0 bases and J gave up 4 bases, with 8 bases separating them. Germline V lookup: CDR1 SGHRS, CDR2 YFSETQ. The CDR3 spans 13 residues. The CDR3 DNA follows: TGCGCCAGCAGCTTGGTTCCCGGTTACGAGCAGTACTTC. Amino acids: CASSLVPGYEQYF.

This clone was counted a single time. V gene TRBV7-8 combines with J gene TRBJ2-2; the D gene is possibly TRBD1 (5 bases). This CDR3 contains 14 residues. Germline lookup yields CDR1 SGHVS and CDR2 FQNEAQ. V was pared by 6 bases and J by 2 bases, with 10 bases between. For the CDR3, the DNA is TGTGCCAGCAGGACAGACCTAAACACCGGGGAGCTGTTTTTT. Encoded protein: CASRTDLNTGELFF.

The J gene is TRBJ2-2, the V gene TRBV9; 8 nucleotides align to TRBD1. Germline values: CDR1 SGDLS, CDR2 YYNGEE. The CDR3 contains 14 residues. V dropped 2 bases and J dropped 6; count of bases not matched to a gene: 3. CDR3 nucleotide sequence: TGTGCCAGCAGCGTTAGGACAGGGCCCGGGGAGCTGTTTTTT. Its protein is CASSVRTGPGELFF.

This clone was found once. The chain joins TRBV27 to TRBJ2-7, with 7 bases lining up with TRBD1. V shed 5 bases and J 2 bases; nucleotides not matched to a gene: 6. There are 14 residues in the CDR3. Germline values: CDR1 MNHEY, CDR2 SMNVEV (reference sequence). The CDR3: CASSRTGQAYEQYF. For the CDR3, the DNA is TGTGCCAGCAGTCGGACAGGCCAAGCCTACGAGCAGTACTTC.

The V and J genes are TRBV4-3 and TRBJ2-1, with 11 bases lining up with TRBD2. Germline CDR1 reads LGHNA; CDR2 reads YSLEER. This CDR3 comprises 17 residues. With V trimmed by 1 base and J by 3 bases, 5 bases remained unmatched. The CDR3 sequence is CASSQAFGLAGYNEQFF. CDR3 nucleotides: TGCGCCAGCAGCCAAGCCTTCGGACTAGCGGGCTACAATGAGCAGTTCTTC.

This clone came up once. V usage is TRBV5-4 and J usage is TRBJ2-5; TRBD2 matches at 9 bases. The CDR3 extends over 15 amino acids. The trim removed 4 bases at V and 3 bases at J, leaving 7 bases unmatched. Per germline, CDR1 SGHNT and CDR2 YYREEE (reference sequence). CDR3 sequence: CASSARLAEKETQYF. The CDR3 DNA reads TGTGCCAGCAGCGCTAGACTAGCGGAGAAAGAGACCCAGTACTTC.

V is TRBV28 and J is TRBJ2-2; D possibly corresponds to TRBD2 (7 bases). V was pared by 5 bases and J by 7 bases, with 14 bases between. Germline V gives CDR1 MDHEN, CDR2 SYDVKM. CDR3 length: 14 amino acids. This CDR3 reads CASSRNREGGELFF. The CDR3 coding sequence is TGTGCCAGCAGTAGGAACAGGGAGGGCGGGGAGCTGTTTTTT.

The J gene is TRBJ2-2, the V gene TRBV19, with 12 positions matching TRBD2. CDR3 length equals 15 residues. Per the germline V gene, CDR1 is LNHDA and CDR2 is SQIVND (reference sequence). After removal of 7 bases from V and 5 bases from J, the junction contained 5 bases not matched to a gene. As DNA, the CDR3 is TGTGCCAGTACTCGACTAGCGGGAGAGACCGGGGAGCTGTTTTTT. It yields the protein CASTRLAGETGELFF.

The rearrangement joins TRBV2 to TRBJ2-2; 8 bases agree with TRBD1. V was pared by 5 bases and J by 4 bases, with 6 bases of the junction left unmatched. The V gene's germline CDR1 is SNHLY and CDR2 FYNNEI. The CDR3 contains 15 residues. The CDR3 here is CASSSQTGGTGELFF. CDR3 coding DNA: TGTGCCAGCAGTAGCCAAACAGGGGGCACCGGGGAGCTGTTTTTT.

The chain's CDR3 is CASSPIQGKQYF. The CDR3 region has the DNA TGTGCCAGCAGTCCCATTCAGGGAAAGCAGTATTTT. The chain employs TRBV2 and TRBJ2-3; possible D gene TRBD1, 5 bases. Germline CDR1 is SNHLY and CDR2 is FYNNEI. Trimming pared 5 bases from V and 11 bases from J, leaving 14 bases between. The CDR3 contains 12 residues.

In regard to this clone: A read error may account for a junction end that differs from germline. The rearrangement uses TRBV6-6 and TRBJ2-1; D unclear. The CDR3 loop spans 14 amino acids. Germline V CDR1 and CDR2: MNHNY, SVGAGI (reference sequence). For the CDR3, the DNA is TGTGCCAGCAGTCCTCCACAGATCTTCCTGCCTCAGCTCTTC. It specifies CASSPPQIFLPQLF.

This chain uses TRBV5-1 with TRBJ2-6; D ambiguous. Germline V CDR1 and CDR2: SGHRS, YFSETQ. This CDR3 has 15 amino acids. V shed 6 bases and J shed 0 bases, with 10 bases lying between them. This chain's CDR3 is CASIIVPSGANVLTF. Written as DNA, the CDR3 is TGCGCCAGCATAATAGTACCCTCTGGGGCCAACGTCCTGACTTTC.

The chain is built from TRBV5-5 and TRBJ2-7; 7 bases align to TRBD2. This CDR3 contains 14 residues. The J segment lost 0 bases and the V segment lost 0 bases, leaving 0 bases of the junction unmatched. Germline assignment: CDR1 SGHKS and CDR2 YYEKEE (reference sequence). In DNA form, the CDR3 reads TGTGCCAGCAGCTTGGGACTAGCCTCCTACGAGCAGTACTTC. Translating it yields CASSLGLASYEQYF.

The chain combines TRBV7-9 with TRBJ2-3, with TRBD1 matching over 9 bases. J lost 2 bases, V lost 2 bases, and 5 bases had no gene match. The CDR3 is 16 amino acids. Germline values: CDR1 SEHNR, CDR2 FQNEAQ (reference sequence). The CDR3 region is CASSLYRGRFTDTQYF. The CDR3, as DNA: TGTGCCAGCAGCTTATACAGGGGGCGCTTCACAGATACGCAGTATTTT.

The rearrangement links TRBV4-2 to TRBJ2-7; TRBD2 matches 10 bases. CDR3 length: 18 residues. V shed 0 bases and J 3 bases; nucleotides not matched to a gene: 11. Germline CDR1 LGHNA, CDR2 YNFKEQ. As DNA, the CDR3 is TGTGCCAGCAGCCAAGATTTGTCGCGGACTAGCGGTTACTACGAGCAGTACTTC. It is translated as CASSQDLSRTSGYYEQYF.

This clone has a single count. The rearrangement uses TRBV7-6 and TRBJ2-1, with D perhaps matching TRBD1 (5 bases). V was shortened by 1 base and J by 0 bases, with 13 bases between the two germline ends. From germline, CDR1 is SGHVS and CDR2 FNYEAQ. The CDR3 runs 17 residues. CDR3 bases: TGTGCCAGCAGCTTAGAAGTCGGACAAAGCTCCTACAATGAGCAGTTCTTC. Amino acids: CASSLEVGQSSYNEQFF.

The rearrangement uses TRBV30 and TRBJ1-2, with TRBD1 as a possible D gene (6 bases). CDR3 length: 15 amino acids. V gave up 3 bases and J gave up 0 bases, with 14 bases separating them. Germline CDR1 and CDR2: GTSNPN and SVGIG (reference sequence). Written as DNA, the CDR3 is TGTGCCTGGAGCGGCAGGGGAGAGTCTAACTATGGCTACACCTTC. This codes for CAWSGRGESNYGYTF.

This clone was counted once. J is TRBJ1-1 and V is TRBV6-5, with 8 bases fitting TRBD1. The CDR3 length is 15 residues. Germline-derived CDR1 and CDR2 are MNHEY and SVGAGI. The V gene end was trimmed by 7 bases and the J gene end by 3 bases; junction bases not matched to a gene: 10. CDR3 residues: CASKHLRGRYTEAFF. In DNA, the CDR3 is TGTGCCAGCAAACATCTCAGGGGGCGGTACACTGAAGCTTTCTTT.

The rearrangement uses TRBV11-2 and TRBJ2-7, with a weak D call TRBD1 (7 bases). The V and J ends lost 0 bases and 2 bases respectively, with 11 bases between them. This CDR3 is built from 15 residues. Germline values: CDR1 SGHAT, CDR2 FQNNGV. CDR3 nucleotides: TGTGCCAGCAGCTTAGAGGGCAGGGGGGCCTACGAGCAGTACTTC. Its translation is CASSLEGRGAYEQYF.

This chain joins TRBV6-5 and TRBJ1-3, with D perhaps TRBD1 (6 bases). The CDR3 is 14 amino acids. Trimming stripped 10 bases from V and 4 bases from J, with 17 bases between. Looked up from germline, CDR1 is MNHEY and CDR2 is SVGAGI. Here the CDR3 DNA reads TGTGCCACCATACCTGGGCAGGGGGGAAACACCATATATTTT. Amino acid sequence: CATIPGQGGNTIYF.